This TCR beta chain comes out of a study of T cells in localized non-small cell lung cancer. Libraries were prepared by immunoSEQ multiplex PCR; TCRdb keeps only in-frame clonotypes and omits some of them. The sample lists 11,000 or so clones, 70% to 90% occurring once. The trim removed 3 bases at V and 0 bases at J, leaving 0 bases unmatched. The germline gives CDR1 MGHDK, CDR2 SYGVNS. CDR3 length equals 15 residues. The sample consisted of peripheral blood, taken before any cancer treatment. The V and J genes are TRBV25-1 and TRBJ2-1, with 9 bases that match TRBD1. The source is an older male donor with stage III lung adenocarcinoma. CDR3 protein: CASSETGGSYNEQFF. The CDR3 DNA reads TGTGCCAGCAGTGAGACAGGGGGCTCCTACAATGAGCAGTTCTTC.